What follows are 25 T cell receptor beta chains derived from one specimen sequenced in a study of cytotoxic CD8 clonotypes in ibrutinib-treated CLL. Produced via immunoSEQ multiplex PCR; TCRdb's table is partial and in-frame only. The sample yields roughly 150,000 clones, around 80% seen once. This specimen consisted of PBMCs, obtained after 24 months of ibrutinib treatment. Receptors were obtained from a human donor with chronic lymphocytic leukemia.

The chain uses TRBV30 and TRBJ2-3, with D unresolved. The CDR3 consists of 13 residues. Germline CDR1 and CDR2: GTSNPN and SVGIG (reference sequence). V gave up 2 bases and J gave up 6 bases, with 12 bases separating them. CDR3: CAWSLSYPDTQYF. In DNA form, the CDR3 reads TGTGCCTGGAGTTTAAGTTATCCTGATACGCAGTATTTT.

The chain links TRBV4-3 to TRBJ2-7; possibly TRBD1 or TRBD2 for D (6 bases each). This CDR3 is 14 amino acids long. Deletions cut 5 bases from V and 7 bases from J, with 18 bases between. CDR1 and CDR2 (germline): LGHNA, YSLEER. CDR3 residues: CASSGVGGREEQYF. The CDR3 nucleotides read TGCGCCAGCAGCGGGGTTGGGGGGCGCGAAGAGCAGTACTTC.

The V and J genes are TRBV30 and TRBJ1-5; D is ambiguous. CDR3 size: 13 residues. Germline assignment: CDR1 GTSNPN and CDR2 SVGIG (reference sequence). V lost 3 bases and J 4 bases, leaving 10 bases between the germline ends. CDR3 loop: CAWSAQDNQPQHF. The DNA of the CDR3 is TGTGCCTGGAGCGCGCAGGATAATCAGCCCCAGCATTTT. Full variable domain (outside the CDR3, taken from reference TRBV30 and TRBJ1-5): SQTIHQWPATLVQPVGSPLSLECTVEGTSNPNLYWYRQAAGRGLQLLFYSVGIGQISSEVPQNLSASRPQDRQFILSSKKLLLSDSGFYLCAWSAQDNQPQHFGDGTRLSIL.

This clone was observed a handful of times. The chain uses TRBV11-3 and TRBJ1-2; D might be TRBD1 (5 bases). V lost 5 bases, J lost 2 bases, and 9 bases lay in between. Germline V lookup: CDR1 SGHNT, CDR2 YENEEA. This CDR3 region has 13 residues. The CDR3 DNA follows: TGTGCCAGCAGCCTCGACAGAAACTATGGCTACACCTTC. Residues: CASSLDRNYGYTF. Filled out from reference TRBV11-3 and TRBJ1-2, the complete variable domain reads EAGVVQSPRYKIIEKKQPVAFWCNPISGHNTLYWYLQNLGQGPELLIRYENEEAVDDSQLPKDRFSAERLKGVDSTLKIQPAELGDSAVYLCASSLDRNYGYTFGSGTRLTVV.

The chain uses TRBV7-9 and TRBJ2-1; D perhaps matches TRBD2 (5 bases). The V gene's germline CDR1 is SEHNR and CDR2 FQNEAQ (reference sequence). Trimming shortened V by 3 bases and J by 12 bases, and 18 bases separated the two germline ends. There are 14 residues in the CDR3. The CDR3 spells CASSLGLAVQWQFF. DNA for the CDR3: TGTGCCAGCAGCTTGGGTCTAGCAGTACAATGGCAGTTCTTC.

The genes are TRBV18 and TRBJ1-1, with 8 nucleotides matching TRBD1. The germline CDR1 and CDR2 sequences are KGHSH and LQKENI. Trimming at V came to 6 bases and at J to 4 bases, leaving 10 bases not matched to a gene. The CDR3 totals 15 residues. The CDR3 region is CASSRSGTGPTEAFF. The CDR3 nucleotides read TGTGCCAGCTCGCGCTCCGGGACAGGACCCACTGAAGCTTTCTTT.

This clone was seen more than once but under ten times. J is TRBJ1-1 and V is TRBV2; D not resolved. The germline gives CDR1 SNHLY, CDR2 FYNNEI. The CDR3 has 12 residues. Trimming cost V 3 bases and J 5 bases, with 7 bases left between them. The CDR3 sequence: CASSDVRTEAFF. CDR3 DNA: TGTGCCAGCAGTGACGTGCGAACTGAAGCTTTCTTT.

CDR3 DNA: TGTGCCAGCAGCCCTCGTCGACAGGGTACCGAAGCTTTCTTT. Translating gives CASSPRRQGTEAFF. The chain couples TRBV2 to TRBJ1-1; 7 bases align to TRBD1. Looked up from germline, CDR1 is SNHLY and CDR2 is FYNNEI. The CDR3 length is 14 residues. Trimming cost V 6 bases and J 8 bases; bases outside gene matches: 12.

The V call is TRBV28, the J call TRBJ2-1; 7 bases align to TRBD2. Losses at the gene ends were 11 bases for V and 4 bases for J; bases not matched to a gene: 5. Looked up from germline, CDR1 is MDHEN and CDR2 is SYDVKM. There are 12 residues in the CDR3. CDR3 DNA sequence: TGTGCCGCTAGCGGACCATACAATGAGCAGTTCTTC. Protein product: CAASGPYNEQFF.

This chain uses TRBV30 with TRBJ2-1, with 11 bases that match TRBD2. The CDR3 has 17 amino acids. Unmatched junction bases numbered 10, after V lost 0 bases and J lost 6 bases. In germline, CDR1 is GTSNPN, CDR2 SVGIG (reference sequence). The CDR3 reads CAWSVGLLAGGLNEQFF. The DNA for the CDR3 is TGTGCCTGGAGTGTGGGACTTCTAGCGGGGGGACTCAATGAGCAGTTCTTC.

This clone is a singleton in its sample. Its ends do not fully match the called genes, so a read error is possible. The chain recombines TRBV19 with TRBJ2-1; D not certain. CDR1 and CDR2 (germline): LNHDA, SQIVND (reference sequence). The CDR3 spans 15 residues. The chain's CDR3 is CVSRALGRYYNEQFF. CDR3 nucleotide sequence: TGTGTCAGTAGGGCTTTGGGCAGGTACTACAATGAGCAGTTCTTC.

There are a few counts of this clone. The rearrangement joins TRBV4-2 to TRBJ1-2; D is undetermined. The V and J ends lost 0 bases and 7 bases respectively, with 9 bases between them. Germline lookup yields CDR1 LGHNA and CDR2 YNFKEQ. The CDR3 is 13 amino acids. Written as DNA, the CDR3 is TGTGCCAGCAGCCAAGATAAGCGGTTTGGCTACACCTTC. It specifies CASSQDKRFGYTF.

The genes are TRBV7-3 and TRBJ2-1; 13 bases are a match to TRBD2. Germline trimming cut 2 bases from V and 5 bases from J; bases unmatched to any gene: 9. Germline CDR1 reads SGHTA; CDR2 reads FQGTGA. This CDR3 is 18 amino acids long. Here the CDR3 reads CASSLAPGLAGFHNEQFF. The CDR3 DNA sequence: TGTGCCAGCAGCTTAGCCCCGGGACTAGCGGGATTTCACAATGAGCAGTTCTTC.

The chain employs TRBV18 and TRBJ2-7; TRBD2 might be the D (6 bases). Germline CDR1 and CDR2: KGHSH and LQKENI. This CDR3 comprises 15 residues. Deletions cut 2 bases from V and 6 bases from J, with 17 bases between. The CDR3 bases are TGTGCCAGCTCACCAATGGGGGGTTCATCGGCCGAGCAGTACTTC. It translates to CASSPMGGSSAEQYF.

CDR3 protein: CASSPGMGTDTQYF. As DNA, the CDR3 is TGTGCCAGCTCACCGGGAATGGGCACAGATACGCAGTATTTT. The chain has TRBV18 and TRBJ2-3; D call uncertain. The CDR3 covers 14 residues. The V end was cut by 3 bases, the J end by 1 base, with 8 bases between. Germline V lookup: CDR1 KGHSH, CDR2 LQKENI. The entire variable domain, with the rest obtained from reference TRBV18 and TRBJ2-3, is as follows: NAGVMQNPRHLVRRRGQEARLRCSPMKGHSHVYWYRQLPEEGLKFMVYLQKENIIDESGMPKERFSAEFPKEGPSILRIQQVVRGDSAAYFCASSPGMGTDTQYFGPGTRLTVL.

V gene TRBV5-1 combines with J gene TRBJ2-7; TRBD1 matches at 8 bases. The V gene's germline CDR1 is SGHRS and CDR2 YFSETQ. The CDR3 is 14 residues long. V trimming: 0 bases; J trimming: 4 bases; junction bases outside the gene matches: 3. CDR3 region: CASSLGQGKYEQYF. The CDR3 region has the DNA TGCGCCAGCAGCTTGGGACAGGGGAAGTACGAGCAGTACTTC.

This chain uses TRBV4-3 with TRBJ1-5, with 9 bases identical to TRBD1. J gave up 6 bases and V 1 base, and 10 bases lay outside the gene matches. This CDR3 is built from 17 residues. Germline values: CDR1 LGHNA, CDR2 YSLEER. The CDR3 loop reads CASSQGGQGTWGQPQHF. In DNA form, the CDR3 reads TGCGCCAGCAGCCAAGGGGGACAGGGTACATGGGGTCAGCCCCAGCATTTT.

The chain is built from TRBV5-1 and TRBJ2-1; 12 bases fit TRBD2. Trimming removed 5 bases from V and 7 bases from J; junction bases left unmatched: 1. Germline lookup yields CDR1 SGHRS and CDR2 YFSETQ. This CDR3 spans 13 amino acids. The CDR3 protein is CASRTSGGNEQFF. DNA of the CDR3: TGCGCCAGCAGGACTAGCGGGGGAAATGAGCAGTTCTTC.

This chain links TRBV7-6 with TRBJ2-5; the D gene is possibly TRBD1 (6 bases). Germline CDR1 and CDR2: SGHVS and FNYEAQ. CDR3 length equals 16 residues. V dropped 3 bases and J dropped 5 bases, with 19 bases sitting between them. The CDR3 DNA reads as TGTGCCAGCAGCTTCTCAGGCAGGGGTCGGTGGGAGACCCAGTACTTC. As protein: CASSFSGRGRWETQYF.

The CDR3 nucleotides read TGTGCCAGCATTGTTAGTCAGACCAATCAGCCCCAGCATTTT. Translating it yields CASIVSQTNQPQHF. The V gene is TRBV6-1, the J gene TRBJ1-5; D is unclear. The CDR3 runs to 14 residues. The germline CDR1 and CDR2 sequences are MNHNS and SASEGT. The germline V and J ends were trimmed by 7 bases and 3 bases, with 13 bases remaining between them.

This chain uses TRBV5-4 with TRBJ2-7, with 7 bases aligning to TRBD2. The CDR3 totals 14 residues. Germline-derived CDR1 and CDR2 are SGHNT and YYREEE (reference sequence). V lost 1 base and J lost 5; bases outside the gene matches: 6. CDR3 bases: TGTGCCAGCAGCTTGAGAACGGGGGGTGACGAGCAGTACTTC. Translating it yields CASSLRTGGDEQYF. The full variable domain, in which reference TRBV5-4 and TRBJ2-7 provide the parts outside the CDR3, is ETGVTQSPTHLIKTRGQQVTLRCSSQSGHNTVSWYQQALGQGPQFIFQYYREEENGRGNFPPRFSGLQFPNYSSELNVNALELDDSALYLCASSLRTGGDEQYFGPGTRLTVT.

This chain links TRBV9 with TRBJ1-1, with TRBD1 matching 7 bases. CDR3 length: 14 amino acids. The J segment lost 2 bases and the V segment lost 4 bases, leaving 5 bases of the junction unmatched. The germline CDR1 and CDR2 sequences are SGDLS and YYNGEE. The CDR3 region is CASSLTGANTEAFF. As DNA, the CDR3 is TGTGCCAGCAGCCTCACAGGGGCAAACACTGAAGCTTTCTTT.

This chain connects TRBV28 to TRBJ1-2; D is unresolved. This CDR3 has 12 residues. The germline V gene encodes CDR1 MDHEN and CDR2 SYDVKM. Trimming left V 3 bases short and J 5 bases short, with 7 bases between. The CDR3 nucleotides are TGTGCCAGCAGTTTGAGTGGTTATGGCTACACCTTC. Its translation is CASSLSGYGYTF.

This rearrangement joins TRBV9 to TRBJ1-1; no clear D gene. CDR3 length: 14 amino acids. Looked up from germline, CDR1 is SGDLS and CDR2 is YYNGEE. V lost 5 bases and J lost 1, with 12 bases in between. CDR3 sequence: CASSPSSRNTEAFF. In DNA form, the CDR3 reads TGTGCCAGCAGTCCCTCATCCCGGAACACTGAAGCTTTCTTT.

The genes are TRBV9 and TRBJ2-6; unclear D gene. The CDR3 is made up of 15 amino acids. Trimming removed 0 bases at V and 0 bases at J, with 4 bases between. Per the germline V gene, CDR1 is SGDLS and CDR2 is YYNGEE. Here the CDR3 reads CASSVAVSGANVLTF. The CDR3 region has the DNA TGTGCCAGCAGCGTAGCGGTCTCTGGGGCCAACGTCCTGACTTTC.